This TCR beta chain is drawn from a study of shared clonotypes between healthy human individuals. The study, taken as a whole, reports: Clonotype sharing levels among donors were expected to vary with sequencing depth.

CDR3 length: 14 residues. Trimming took 3 bases from V and 0 from J, leaving 12 bases between them. Germline loops: CDR1 SQVTM, CDR2 ANQGSEA. About this clone: The target antigen is unknown. The sample carries other DNA sequences with the same CDR3.

Donors were healthy HIV-negative adults without recently reported acute infections or vaccinations. All the donors were Caucasian adults who lived in Nashville, Tennessee. Samples underwent the assay at deep level. Assay used: immunoSEQ multiplex PCR; TCRdb lists only in-frame clones, some missing. The repertoire holds about 2.3 million clones, around 92% seen once, with 0.3% to 0.4% in the top ten. The sample comprised naive CD4+ T cells from PBMCs. Sample subset: CD45RA+ positively selected. The sequence was obtained from a man younger than 35 in good health. Some clones in this sample may be carry-over from other donors' samples. The V call is TRBV29-1, the J call TRBJ2-7; weak D call: TRBD1 (6 bases). The DNA for the CDR3 is TGCAGCGTTGAGGGGCAGGGGAGCTCCTACGAGCAGTACTTC. Its translation is CSVEGQGSSYEQYF.